The TCR beta chain under discussion was sequenced for a study of cytomegalovirus exposure and HLA in healthy donors. Both 60 Vbeta primers and 13 Jbeta primers went into the PCR. Data came from immunoSEQ multiplex PCR; TCRdb stores just in-frame clones and leaves some out. The sample gives more than 90,000 clones, roughly 76% of which show up once; about 16% is in the top ten. Material: PBMCs. This receptor was taken from a man aged 50 or older in good health and CMV-seropositive.

The CDR3 DNA reads as TGTGCCAGCAGCTTGGTAGGGGGACCGGTAGGAGCAGATACGCAGTATTTT. It yields the protein CASSLVGGPVGADTQYF. V is TRBV13 and J is TRBJ2-3; tentative D call: TRBD1 (6 bases). CDR3 length: 17 amino acids. Germline V gives CDR1 PRHDT, CDR2 FYEKMQ (reference sequence). Trimming stripped 3 bases from V and 4 bases from J, with 20 bases between.